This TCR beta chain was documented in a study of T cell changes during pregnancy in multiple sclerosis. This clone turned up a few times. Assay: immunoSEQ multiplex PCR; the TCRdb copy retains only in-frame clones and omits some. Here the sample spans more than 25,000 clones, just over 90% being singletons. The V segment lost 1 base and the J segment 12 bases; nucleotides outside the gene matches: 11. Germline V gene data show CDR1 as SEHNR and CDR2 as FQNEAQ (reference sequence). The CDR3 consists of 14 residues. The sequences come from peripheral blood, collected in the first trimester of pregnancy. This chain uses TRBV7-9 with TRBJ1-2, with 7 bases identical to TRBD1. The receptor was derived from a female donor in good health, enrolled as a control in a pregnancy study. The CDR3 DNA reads TGTGCCAGCAGCTTAGGGGCACAGGGGAGAGAAAACACCTTC. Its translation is CASSLGAQGRENTF.